The 21 T cell receptor beta chains in this list originate from one sample, sequenced in a study of blood T cell repertoires in COVID-19. Libraries were prepared by immunoSEQ multiplex PCR; TCRdb keeps only in-frame clonotypes and omits some of them. The repertoire holds tens of thousands of clones, with approximately 91% as singletons. The sample taken for sequencing was peripheral blood. The receptors originated from a woman aged 70-85 years with active COVID-19.

The chain recombines TRBV10-3 with TRBJ2-2, with TRBD2 matching over 10 bases. CDR3 length equals 15 residues. J lost 6 bases, V lost 2 bases, and 3 bases had no gene match. CDR1 ENHRY and CDR2 SYGVKD come from the germline V gene. The CDR3 protein is CAISEASGSSGELFF. DNA of the CDR3: TGTGCCATCAGTGAGGCTAGCGGGAGTTCCGGGGAGCTGTTTTTT.

The V and J genes are TRBV29-1 and TRBJ2-7, with 7 nucleotides matching TRBD2. The length of the CDR3 is 13 residues. V was pared by 6 bases and J by 7 bases, with 12 bases of the junction left unmatched. The V gene's germline CDR1 is SQVTM and CDR2 ANQGSEA. In DNA, the CDR3 is TGCAGCGTCGTTCGGGGCGGGAGTCGGGAGCAGTACTTC. Its protein product is CSVVRGGSREQYF.

The CDR3 nucleotides are TGTGCCACCGGCACCGGGGAGCTGTTTTTT. It translates to CATGTGELFF. The V and J genes are TRBV28 and TRBJ2-2; D is unresolved. CDR1 and CDR2 (germline): MDHEN, SYDVKM. The ends were cut back, 10 bases at V and 4 bases at J, with 4 bases in the middle. This CDR3 spans 10 amino acids.

The chain recombines TRBV12-5 with TRBJ1-6; TRBD1 aligns across 7 bases. V lost 2 bases and J lost 10; bases outside the gene matches: 8. The germline gives CDR1 LGHNT, CDR2 FRNRAP. CDR3 length equals 15 residues. CDR3 coding DNA: TGTGCTAGTGGTTTGCCACAGGGGCGGGGATCACCCCTCCACTTT. Translated, it gives CASGLPQGRGSPLHF.

This chain connects TRBV18 to TRBJ1-5; D may be TRBD1 (6 bases). Trimming shortened V by 2 bases and J by 2 bases, and 13 bases separated the two germline ends. The CDR3 length is 16 residues. Germline CDR1 and CDR2: KGHSH and LQKENI. The CDR3 DNA follows: TGTGCCAGCTCACCAACAGGGCCTACTGGCAATCAGCCCCAGCATTTT. This gives the protein CASSPTGPTGNQPQHF.

This clone was seen only once. The J gene is TRBJ1-2, the V gene TRBV19, with D perhaps TRBD1 (6 bases). The V gene lost 11 bases and the J gene lost 6 bases, with 19 bases spanning the gap. Germline V CDR1 and CDR2: LNHDA, SQIVND (reference sequence). There are 13 residues in the CDR3. The CDR3, as DNA: TGTGCCGCCAGCAGGGGCCTTAGGGATGGCTACACCTTC. Translation gives CAASRGLRDGYTF.

This clone was found once. The genes are TRBV9 and TRBJ2-5; tentative D call: TRBD2 (6 bases). V was pared by 4 bases and J by 5 bases, with 18 bases between. From germline, CDR1 is SGDLS and CDR2 YYNGEE. The CDR3 contains 15 residues. The CDR3 here is CASSLQGGPLETQYF. The CDR3 bases are TGTGCCAGCAGCCTCCAGGGAGGCCCTCTTGAGACCCAGTACTTC.

The table lists this clone with a count of one. CDR3 loop: CASRGLATSNEQFF. CDR3 DNA: TGCGCCAGCAGGGGACTAGCAACTAGTAATGAGCAGTTCTTC. The chain uses TRBV5-1 and TRBJ2-1, with 9 bases lining up with TRBD2. CDR3 size: 14 residues. Germline CDR1 and CDR2: SGHRS and YFSETQ. The junction had 7 bases not matched to a gene; V was cut back by 5 bases and J by 7 bases.

This rearrangement joins TRBV5-1 to TRBJ1-2; 7 nucleotides agree with TRBD1. V lost 0 bases and J lost 4; bases outside the gene matches: 0. CDR3 length equals 13 residues. Germline V gene lookup returns CDR1 SGHRS and CDR2 YFSETQ. CDR3 in DNA: TGCGCCAGCAGCTTGGACAGGGGCTATGGCTACACCTTC. Protein: CASSLDRGYGYTF.

The genes are TRBV28 and TRBJ2-1, with D possibly matching TRBD2 (5 bases). V shed 5 bases and J shed 15 bases, with 11 bases lying between them. The CDR3 has 10 residues. From germline, CDR1 is MDHEN and CDR2 SYDVKM. CDR3 in amino acids: CASSNWTPFF. The CDR3 DNA sequence: TGTGCCAGCAGTAACTGGACTCCGTTCTTC. Combining the CDR3 with reference TRBV28 and TRBJ2-1 gives the whole variable domain DVKVTQSSRYLVKRTGEKVFLECVQDMDHENMFWYRQDPGLGLRLIYFSYDVKMKEKGDIPEGYSVSREKKERFSLILESASTNQTSMYLCASSNWTPFFGPGTRLTVL.

V usage is TRBV19 and J usage is TRBJ2-1, with TRBD1 matching 7 bases. CDR3 length: 15 residues. V lost 1 base to trimming and J lost 5 bases; unmatched junction nucleotides: 5. Germline V gene lookup returns CDR1 LNHDA and CDR2 SQIVND (reference sequence). The CDR3 loop reads CASSIVPGGDNEQFF. The CDR3 DNA follows: TGTGCCAGTAGTATAGTGCCAGGGGGAGACAATGAGCAGTTCTTC.

Regarding this clone: At one boundary the junction diverges from the germline segment, which might be a read error. This chain links TRBV6-2 or TRBV6-3 with TRBJ2-2; 8 bases are a match to TRBD1. The CDR3 is 15 residues long. Per the germline V gene, CDR1 is MNHEY and CDR2 is SVGEGT. CDR3 nucleotides: TGTGTCAGCAGCCGAAATACAGGGGGTGGCGGGGAGCTGTTTTTT. It is translated as CVSSRNTGGGGELFF.

This clone was counted only a few times. Its ends do not fully match the called genes, so a read error is possible. The chain is built from TRBV28 and TRBJ1-2, with 7 nucleotides matching TRBD1. Germline CDR1 MDHEN, CDR2 SYDVKM. The CDR3 has 12 amino acids. The CDR3 loop reads CASSFLGQVQYF. For the CDR3, the DNA is TGTGCCAGCAGTTTTCTTGGACAGGTCCAATACTTC.

The chain couples TRBV7-3 to TRBJ2-3; 13 nucleotides align to TRBD2. CDR3 length: 16 amino acids. Per germline, CDR1 SGHTA and CDR2 FQGTGA. V was pared by 2 bases and J by 1 base, with 0 bases of the junction left unmatched. CDR3 residues: CASSLGLAGGTDTQYF. The CDR3 DNA sequence: TGTGCCAGCAGCTTAGGACTAGCGGGAGGCACAGATACGCAGTATTTT.

This sequence joins TRBV28 and TRBJ1-3, with D unclear. V shed 8 bases and J shed 2 bases, with 7 bases lying between them. Germline assignment: CDR1 MDHEN and CDR2 SYDVKM. The CDR3 consists of 12 residues. CDR3 coding DNA: TGTGCCAGCGTTGAGGCTGGAAACACCATATATTTT. It codes for CASVEAGNTIYF.

This clone was recorded once. The J gene is TRBJ2-1, the V gene TRBV6-2 or TRBV6-3; D might be TRBD2 (6 bases). Trimming took off 7 bases at V and 4 bases at J, with 29 bases between the two ends. CDR1 and CDR2 from the germline V gene are MNHEY and SVGEGT. The CDR3 has 19 residues. The CDR3 DNA sequence: TGTGCCAGCAACCCCGGACGGGGGAAGAGGGGTTCCCAATACAATGAGCAGTTCTTC. The encoded protein is CASNPGRGKRGSQYNEQFF.

The chain links TRBV4-1 to TRBJ2-7; D perhaps matches TRBD2 (7 bases). The V and J ends lost 1 base and 4 bases respectively, with 14 bases between them. This CDR3 contains 15 residues. Germline V gene lookup returns CDR1 MGHRA and CDR2 YSYEKL. This CDR3 reads CASSQVGGGIYEQYF. The CDR3 nucleotides read TGCGCCAGCAGCCAAGTAGGGGGGGGGATTTACGAGCAGTACTTC.

This rearrangement joins TRBV5-1 to TRBJ2-2; 8 positions agree with TRBD1. This CDR3 has 15 residues. The germline V gene has CDR1 SGHRS and CDR2 YFSETQ. Trimming took 4 bases from V and 7 from J; bases not matched to a gene: 9. CDR3 DNA: TGCGCCAGCAGCCCAGACAGGGGTGGAGGCGGGGAGCTGTTTTTT. As protein: CASSPDRGGGGELFF.

This sequence joins TRBV7-2 and TRBJ2-7, with 9 bases matching TRBD2. This CDR3 is built from 16 residues. Trimming at V came to 4 bases and at J to 2 bases, leaving 9 bases not matched to a gene. CDR1 and CDR2 (germline): SGHTA, FQGNSA. The CDR3 is CASSSRRGGGAYEQYF. The CDR3 DNA follows: TGTGCCAGCAGCTCCCGGCGGGGGGGTGGAGCCTACGAGCAGTACTTC.

The chain uses TRBV6-5 and TRBJ1-4; TRBD1 is a possible D gene (5 bases). This CDR3 is built from 13 residues. Trimming stripped 6 bases from V and 8 bases from J, with 13 bases between. Germline-derived CDR1 and CDR2 are MNHEY and SVGAGI. CDR3: CASSRQRPEKLFF. The CDR3 DNA follows: TGTGCCAGCAGCCGACAGAGGCCGGAAAAACTGTTTTTT.

The rearrangement links TRBV2 to TRBJ1-2, with D perhaps matching TRBD1 (6 bases). This CDR3 contains 13 residues. Germline V lookup: CDR1 SNHLY, CDR2 FYNNEI. The V end lost 4 bases, the J end lost 8 bases, and 14 bases lay between the germline ends. In nucleotides, the CDR3 is TGTGCCAGCAGTGCGGACAGATTTTACGGCTACACCTTC. This gives the protein CASSADRFYGYTF. The full variable domain, rest sourced from reference TRBV2 and TRBJ1-2, is EPEVTQTPSHQVTQMGQEVILRCVPISNHLYFYWYRQILGQKVEFLVSFYNNEISEKSEIFDDQFSVERPDGSNFTLKIRSTKLEDSAMYFCASSADRFYGYTFGSGTRLTVV.